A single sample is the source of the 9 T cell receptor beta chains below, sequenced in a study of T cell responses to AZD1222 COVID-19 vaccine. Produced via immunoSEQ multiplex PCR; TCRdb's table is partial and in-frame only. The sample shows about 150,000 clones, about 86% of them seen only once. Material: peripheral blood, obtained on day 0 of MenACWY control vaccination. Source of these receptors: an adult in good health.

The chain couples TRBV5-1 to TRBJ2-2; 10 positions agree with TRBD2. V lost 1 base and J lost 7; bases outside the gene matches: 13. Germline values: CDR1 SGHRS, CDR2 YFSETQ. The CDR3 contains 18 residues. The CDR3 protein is CASSLLLAGAQNGGELFF. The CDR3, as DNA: TGCGCCAGCAGCTTGCTCCTAGCGGGAGCCCAGAATGGCGGGGAGCTGTTTTTT. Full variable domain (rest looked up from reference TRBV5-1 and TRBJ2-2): KAGVTQTPRYLIKTRGQQVTLSCSPISGHRSVSWYQQTPGQGLQFLFEYFSETQRNKGNFPGRFSGRQFSNSRSEMNVSTLELGDSALYLCASSLLLAGAQNGGELFFGEGSRLTVL.

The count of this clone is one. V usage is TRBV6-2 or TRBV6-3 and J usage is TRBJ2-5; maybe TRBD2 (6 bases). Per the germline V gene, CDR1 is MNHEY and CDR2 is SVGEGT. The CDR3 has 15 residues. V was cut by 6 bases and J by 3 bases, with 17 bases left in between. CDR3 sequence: CASSPRTITKETQYF. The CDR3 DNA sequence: TGTGCCAGCAGCCCCCGGACTATTACTAAAGAGACCCAGTACTTC.

CDR3 loop: CASSLAGAWYGYTF. As DNA, the CDR3 is TGTGCCAGCAGTTTAGCAGGGGCGTGGTATGGCTACACCTTC. J is TRBJ1-2 and V is TRBV28, with TRBD1 as a possible D gene (6 bases). Germline V lookup: CDR1 MDHEN, CDR2 SYDVKM. V gave up 2 bases and J gave up 5 bases, with 12 bases separating them. CDR3 length: 14 amino acids.

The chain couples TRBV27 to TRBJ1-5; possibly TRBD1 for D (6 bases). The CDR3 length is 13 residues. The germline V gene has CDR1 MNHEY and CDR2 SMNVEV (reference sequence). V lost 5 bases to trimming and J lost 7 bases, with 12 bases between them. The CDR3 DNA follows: TGTGCCAGCAGTCTCAGGGGAAAGCAGCCCCAGCATTTT. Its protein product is CASSLRGKQPQHF.

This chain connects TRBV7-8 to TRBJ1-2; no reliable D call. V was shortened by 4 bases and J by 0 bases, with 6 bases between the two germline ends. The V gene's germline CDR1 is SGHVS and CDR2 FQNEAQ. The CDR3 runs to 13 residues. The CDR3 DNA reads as TGTGCCAGCAGCTCCCTACCTAACTATGGCTACACCTTC. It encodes CASSSLPNYGYTF.

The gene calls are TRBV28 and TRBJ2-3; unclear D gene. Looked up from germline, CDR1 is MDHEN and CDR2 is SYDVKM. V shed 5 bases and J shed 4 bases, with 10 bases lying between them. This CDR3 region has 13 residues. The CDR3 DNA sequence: TGTGCCAGCAGTCCGAGTGACTCAGATACGCAGTATTTT. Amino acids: CASSPSDSDTQYF.

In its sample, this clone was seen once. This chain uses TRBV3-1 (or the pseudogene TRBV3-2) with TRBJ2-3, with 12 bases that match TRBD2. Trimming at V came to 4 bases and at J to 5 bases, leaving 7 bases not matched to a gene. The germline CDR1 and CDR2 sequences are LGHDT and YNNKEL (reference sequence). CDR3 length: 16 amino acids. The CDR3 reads CASSPRTSGAGDTQYF. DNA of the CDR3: TGTGCCAGCAGCCCCCGGACTAGCGGGGCCGGAGATACGCAGTATTTT.

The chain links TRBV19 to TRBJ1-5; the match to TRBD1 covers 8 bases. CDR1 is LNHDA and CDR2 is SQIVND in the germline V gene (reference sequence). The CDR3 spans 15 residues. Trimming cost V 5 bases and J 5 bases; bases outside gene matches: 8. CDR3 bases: TGTGCCAGTAGTGTGACAGGGGCGCGGGATCAGCCCCAGCATTTT. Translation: CASSVTGARDQPQHF.

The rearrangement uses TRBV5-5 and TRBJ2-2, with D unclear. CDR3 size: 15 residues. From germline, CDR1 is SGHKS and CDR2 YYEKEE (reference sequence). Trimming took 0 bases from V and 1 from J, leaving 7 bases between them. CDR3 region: CASSLGSGNTGELFF. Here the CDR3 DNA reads TGTGCCAGCAGCTTGGGGAGTGGGAACACCGGGGAGCTGTTTTTT.